This T cell receptor beta chain stems from a study of T-cell reconstitution after alpha-beta-depleted transplantation in children listed by TCRdb under 2016. For the study in its entirety: The study quantitatively tracked T-cell immune reconstitution after TCRalphabeta/CD19-depleted allogeneic hematopoietic cell transplantation in children using TCR repertoire profiling.

A few counts support this clonotype. Its antigen remains undetermined. Base qualities are missing; no much larger clone stands one base away. The full study reports these points: The frequencies of hyperexpanded clones fell over the following months, and after one year, T-cell counts and TCRbeta diversity were mostly attributed to newly produced T cells. The high TCRbeta diversity at day 60 in some patients was ascribed to recipient T cells and intrathymic progenitors that had survived conditioning. Apparently early alphabetaT-cell count recovery about two months after transplant reportedly relied on only several hundred rapidly expanded clones derived from non-depleted graft cells.

Receptors were amplified or captured by PCR. The sequencer was an Illumina HiSeq 2500. To normalize quantification of the TCRbeta repertoire, the TCR libraries were built with molecular barcoding that relied on unique molecular identifiers. TCRdb trimmed public reads at Q25 via fastp, called clones via MiXCR and kept in-frame beta chains. Rows with one shared CDR3 protein collapse into an entry with the most common genes and DNA. For this sample there are fewer than 1 million distinct CDR3 sequences; around 17% appear just once. Approximately 4.5% of the sample belongs to the ten largest clones. What this sample's treatment or condition label stands for: allogeneic hematopoietic cell transplantation with graft depleted of TCRalphabeta T cells and CD19 B cells. The children who served as transplant recipients had been given grafts of TCRalphabeta/CD19-depleted allogeneic hematopoietic cells. The germline V gene sets CDR1 to ENHRY and CDR2 to SYGVKD. For this chain, trimming is 9 bases at the V end and 6 bases at the J end, and the number of junction bases without a gene match is 12. From the cysteine up to the phenylalanine, the CDR3 has a length of 15 residues. Only the CDR3 DNA stays, 45 bases, in frame from base 1.

The chain links TRBV10-3 with TRBJ2-2, and 8 bases in between align with TRBD2. The sequenced sample was PBMCs, mostly from graft donor cells, obtained 360 days after TCRalphabeta/CD19-depleted stem cell transplant. The receptor's source is a male patient between 5 and 17 years old who had a stem cell transplant for acute lymphoblastic leukemia, so the T cells may come from the graft donor. CDR3 reads: CAIAGTSFAAGELFF. The sequenced DNA: TGTGCCATAGCCGGGACTAGTTTTGCGGCCGGGGAGCTGTTTTTT.